The entry below gives a single T cell receptor beta chain sequence along with its context. The PCR contained 60 Vbeta and 13 Jbeta primers. TCRdb keeps only in-frame clones here, not all; method: immunoSEQ multiplex PCR. This table has some 130,000 clones, roughly four fifths appearing once. Germline V gives CDR1 SGHVS, CDR2 FQNEAQ. The CDR3 runs 17 residues. J lost 3 bases, V lost 5 bases, and 7 bases had no gene match. These data originate in a study of cytomegalovirus exposure and HLA in healthy donors. The TCR was taken from a woman between 50 and 59 years old in good health and CMV-seronegative. The V call is TRBV7-8, the J call TRBJ2-1; the match to TRBD2 covers 13 bases. The sample comprised PBMCs. In DNA, the CDR3 is TGTGCCAGCAGCAAAACCGGGACTAGCGGGAACTACAATGAGCAGTTCTTC. Protein sequence: CASSKTGTSGNYNEQFF.